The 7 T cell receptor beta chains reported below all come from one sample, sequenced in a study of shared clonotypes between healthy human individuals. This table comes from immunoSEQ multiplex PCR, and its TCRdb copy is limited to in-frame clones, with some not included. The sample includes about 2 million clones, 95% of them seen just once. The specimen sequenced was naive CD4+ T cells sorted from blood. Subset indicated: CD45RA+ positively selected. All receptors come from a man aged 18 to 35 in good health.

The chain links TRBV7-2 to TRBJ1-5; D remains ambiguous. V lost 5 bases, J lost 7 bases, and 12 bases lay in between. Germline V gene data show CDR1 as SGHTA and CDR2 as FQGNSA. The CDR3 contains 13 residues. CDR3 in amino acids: CASSPWSDQPQHF. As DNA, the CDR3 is TGTGCCAGCAGCCCGTGGTCGGACCAGCCCCAGCATTTT.

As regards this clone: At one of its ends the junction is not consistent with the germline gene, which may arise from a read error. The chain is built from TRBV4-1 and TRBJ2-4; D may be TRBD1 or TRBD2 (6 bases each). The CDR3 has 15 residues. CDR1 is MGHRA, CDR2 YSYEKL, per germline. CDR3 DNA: TGTGCCAGCAGCCCAGGGGTCGGAGGGGAAAACATTCAGTACTTC. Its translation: CASSPGVGGENIQYF.

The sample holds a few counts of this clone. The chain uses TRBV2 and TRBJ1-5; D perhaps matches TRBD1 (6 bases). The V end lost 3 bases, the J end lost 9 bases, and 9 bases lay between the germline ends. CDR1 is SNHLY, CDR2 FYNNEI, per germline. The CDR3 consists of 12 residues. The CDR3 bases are TGTGCCAGCAGTGATCAGGGGACGCCCCAGCATTTT. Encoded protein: CASSDQGTPQHF.

The CDR3 sequence: CASSQVFRGSYEQYF. CDR3 nucleotide sequence: TGCGCCAGCAGCCAAGTGTTCAGGGGATCCTACGAGCAGTACTTC. V is TRBV4-1 and J is TRBJ2-7, with D possibly TRBD1 on 6 matching bases. The CDR3 consists of 15 residues. The V end lost 1 base, the J end lost 1 base, and 11 bases lay between the germline ends. Germline CDR1 reads MGHRA; CDR2 reads YSYEKL.

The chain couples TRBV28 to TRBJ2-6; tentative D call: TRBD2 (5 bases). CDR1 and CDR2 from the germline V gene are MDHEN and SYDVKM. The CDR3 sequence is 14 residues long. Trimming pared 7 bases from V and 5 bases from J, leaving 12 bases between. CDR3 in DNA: TGTGCCAGCAAACCTCCGGACTGGGCCAACGTCCTGACTTTC. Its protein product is CASKPPDWANVLTF.

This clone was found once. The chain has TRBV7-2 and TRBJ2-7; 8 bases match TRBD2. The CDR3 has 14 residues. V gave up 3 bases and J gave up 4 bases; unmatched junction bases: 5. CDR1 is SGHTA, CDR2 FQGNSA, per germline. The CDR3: CASSFGSGIYEQYF. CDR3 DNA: TGTGCCAGCAGCTTTGGTAGCGGGATTTACGAGCAGTACTTC.

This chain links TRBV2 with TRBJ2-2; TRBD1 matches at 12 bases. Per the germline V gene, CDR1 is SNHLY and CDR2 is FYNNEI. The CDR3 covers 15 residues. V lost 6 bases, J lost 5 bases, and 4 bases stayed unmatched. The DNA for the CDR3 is TGTGCCAGCAGGGGACAGGGGGCACCTACCGGGGAGCTGTTTTTT. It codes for CASRGQGAPTGELFF.